Below, 12 T cell receptor beta chains from the same sample are listed, as sequenced in a study of T cells after yellow fever vaccination. TCRdb processed the 5' RACE reads anew with MiXCR; each CDR3 protein has one entry. This sample has about 130,000 distinct CDR3 sequences, with approximately 8.4% found just once. The sequencing here drew on CD8+ T cells sorted from PBMCs, taken on the day of the yellow fever booster vaccination. The receptor source for this set is a man between 18 and 35 years old who received the YFV17D yellow fever vaccine.

This clonotype was counted at least ten times. The chain has TRBV7-2 and TRBJ2-5; the D is unclear. Germline CDR1 and CDR2: SGHTA and FQGNSA. This CDR3 spans 14 amino acids. The V end lost 5 bases, the J end lost 1 base, and 11 bases lay between the germline ends. CDR3 sequence reads: CASSPTAFQETQYF. DNA of the CDR3: TGTGCCAGCAGCCCAACAGCTTTCCAAGAGACCCAGTACTTC.

There are a few counts of this clonotype. V and J are TRBV6-5 and TRBJ2-1; 9 nucleotides match TRBD1. The germline V gene has CDR1 MNHEY and CDR2 SVGAGI. The CDR3 spans 20 residues. Losses at the gene ends were 5 bases for V and 4 bases for J; bases not matched to a gene: 21. CDR3 sequence (DNA): TGTGCCAGCAGTCTCCCCCCCGGACAGGGGTCCCCTCCTTCGTACAATGAGCAGTTCTTC. Translating it yields CASSLPPGQGSPPSYNEQFF.

The gene calls are TRBV6-4 and TRBJ2-7, with 7 bases fitting TRBD1. The CDR3 is 13 residues long. Trimming at V came to 5 bases and at J to 7 bases, leaving 8 bases not matched to a gene. Germline values: CDR1 MRHNA, CDR2 SNTAGT. CDR3 region: CASSTGVRGEQYV. As DNA, the CDR3 is TGTGCCAGCAGTACAGGGGTCAGGGGAGAGCAGTACGTC.

The chain has TRBV11-2 and TRBJ2-1, with D hard to call. CDR3 length: 13 amino acids. With 5 bases removed from V and 5 bases from J, the gap between germline ends came to 10 bases. CDR1 is SGHAT, CDR2 FQNNGV, per germline. The CDR3 region is CASSHGENNEQFF. The DNA of the CDR3 is TGTGCCAGCAGCCATGGGGAAAACAATGAGCAGTTCTTC.

V is TRBV7-3 and J is TRBJ2-1; tentatively, D is TRBD2 (7 bases). The CDR3 runs 13 residues. CDR1 and CDR2 from the germline V gene are SGHTA and FQGTGA. The V end was cut by 2 bases, the J end by 8 bases, with 10 bases between. CDR3 in DNA: TGTGCCAGCAGCTTAGGGGGGGCGGATGAGCAGTTCTTC. It specifies CASSLGGADEQFF.

This clonotype was recorded a few times. The chain combines TRBV6-5 with TRBJ2-5; 7 bases agree with TRBD1. The V and J ends lost 6 bases and 3 bases, in that order; junction bases with no gene match: 4. In germline, CDR1 is MNHEY, CDR2 SVGAGI. The CDR3 spans 13 residues. The CDR3 DNA follows: TGTGCCAGCAGCCGAGACAGGGAAGAGACCCAGTACTTC. Translated: CASSRDREETQYF.

This clonotype occurred a few times. The DNA for the CDR3 is TGTGCCAGCAGGACGGGACTTGTGCAGTACTTC. Protein product: CASRTGLVQYF. V usage is TRBV27 and J usage is TRBJ2-7; perhaps TRBD2 as D (6 bases). This CDR3 contains 11 residues. Trimming took 6 bases from V and 9 from J, leaving 12 bases between them. Germline CDR1 reads MNHEY; CDR2 reads SMNVEV (reference sequence).

A few counts support this clonotype. The V gene is TRBV3-1, the J gene TRBJ2-7, with D possibly being TRBD2 (6 bases). The germline V gene has CDR1 LGHDT and CDR2 YNNKEL (reference sequence). The CDR3 spans 14 residues. V lost 0 bases and J lost 2, with 8 bases in between. The CDR3 DNA reads as TGTGCCAGCAGCCAAGAACCGGGAGCCTACGAGCAGTACTTC. Its translation is CASSQEPGAYEQYF.

The CDR3 DNA is TGCGCCAGCAGCCAAGATTCGGTGGGCTCACACCCCTACGAGCAGTACTTC. It yields the protein CASSQDSVGSHPYEQYF. J is TRBJ2-7 and V is TRBV4-1; D unclear. V was pared by 0 bases and J by 2 bases, with 17 bases between. Looked up from germline, CDR1 is MGHRA and CDR2 is YSYEKL. There are 17 residues in the CDR3.

This clonotype was seen more than once but under ten times. This sequence joins TRBV5-1 and TRBJ1-1; 10 positions match TRBD1. After removal of 4 bases from V and 8 bases from J, the junction contained 8 bases not matched to a gene. Germline lookup yields CDR1 SGHRS and CDR2 YFSETQ. The CDR3 runs to 14 residues. The CDR3 is CASSLRDRGVEAFF. The CDR3, as DNA: TGCGCCAGCAGCCTCCGGGACAGGGGCGTCGAAGCTTTCTTT.

The V and J genes are TRBV24-1 and TRBJ2-3, with TRBD1 identical over 9 bases. Germline loops: CDR1 KGHDR, CDR2 SFDVKD. The CDR3 sequence is 16 residues long. The V and J ends lost 6 bases and 0 bases, in that order; junction bases with no gene match: 6. The CDR3 loop is CATSLGTGPSTDTQYF. As DNA, the CDR3 is TGTGCCACCAGTCTCGGGACAGGGCCTAGCACAGATACGCAGTATTTT.

Ten or more counts support this clonotype. The chain carries TRBV6-5 and TRBJ2-5; D perhaps matches TRBD1 (7 bases). The CDR3 consists of 14 residues. V lost 4 bases and J lost 5, with 14 bases in between. CDR1 MNHEY and CDR2 SVGAGI come from the germline V gene. CDR3 residues: CASSFLTGRETQYF. The CDR3 DNA is TGTGCCAGCAGTTTCCTGACAGGGAGGGAGACCCAGTACTTC.